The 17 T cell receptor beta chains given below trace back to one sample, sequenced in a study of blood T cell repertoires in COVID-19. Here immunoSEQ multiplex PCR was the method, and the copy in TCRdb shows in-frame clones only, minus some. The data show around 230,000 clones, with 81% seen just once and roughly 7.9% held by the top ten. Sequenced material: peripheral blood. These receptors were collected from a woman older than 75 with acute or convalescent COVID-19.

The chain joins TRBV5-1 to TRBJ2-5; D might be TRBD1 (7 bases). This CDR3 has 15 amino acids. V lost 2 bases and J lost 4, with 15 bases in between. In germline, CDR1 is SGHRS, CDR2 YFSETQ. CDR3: CASSFRQGLGETQYF. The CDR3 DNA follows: TGCGCCAGCAGCTTTAGACAGGGACTGGGAGAGACCCAGTACTTC.

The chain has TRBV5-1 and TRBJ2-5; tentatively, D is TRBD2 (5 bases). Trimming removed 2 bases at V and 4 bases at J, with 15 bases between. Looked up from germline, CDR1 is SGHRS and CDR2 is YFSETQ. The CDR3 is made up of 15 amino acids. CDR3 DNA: TGCGCCAGCAGCTTATTCTACGGGGAGAGAGAGACCCAGTACTTC. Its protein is CASSLFYGERETQYF.

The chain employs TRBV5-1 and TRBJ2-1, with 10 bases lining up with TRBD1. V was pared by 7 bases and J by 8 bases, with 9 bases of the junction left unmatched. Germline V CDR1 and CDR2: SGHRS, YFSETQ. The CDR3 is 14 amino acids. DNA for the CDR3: TGCGCCAGCTTCACGGGACAGGGGATCGATGAGCAGTTCTTC. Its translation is CASFTGQGIDEQFF.

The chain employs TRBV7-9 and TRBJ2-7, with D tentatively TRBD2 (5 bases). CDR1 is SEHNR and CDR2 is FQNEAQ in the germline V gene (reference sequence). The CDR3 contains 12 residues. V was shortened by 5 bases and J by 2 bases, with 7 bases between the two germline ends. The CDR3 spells CASSRGTYEQYF. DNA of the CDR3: TGTGCCAGCAGCCGGGGTACCTACGAGCAGTACTTC.

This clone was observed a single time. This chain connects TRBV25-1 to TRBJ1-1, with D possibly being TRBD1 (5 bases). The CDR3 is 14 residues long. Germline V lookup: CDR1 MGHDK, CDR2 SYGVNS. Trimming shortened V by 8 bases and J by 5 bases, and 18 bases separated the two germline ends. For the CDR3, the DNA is TGTGCCAGCGCCGGGACCGGGAGGGGAACTGAAGCTTTCTTT. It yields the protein CASAGTGRGTEAFF.

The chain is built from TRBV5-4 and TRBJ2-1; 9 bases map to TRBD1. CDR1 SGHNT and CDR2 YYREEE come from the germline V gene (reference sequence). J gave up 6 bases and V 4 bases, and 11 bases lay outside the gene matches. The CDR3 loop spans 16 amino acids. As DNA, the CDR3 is TGTGCCAGCAGCGCCGGGACAGGGAACTACTTCAATGAGCAGTTCTTC. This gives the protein CASSAGTGNYFNEQFF.

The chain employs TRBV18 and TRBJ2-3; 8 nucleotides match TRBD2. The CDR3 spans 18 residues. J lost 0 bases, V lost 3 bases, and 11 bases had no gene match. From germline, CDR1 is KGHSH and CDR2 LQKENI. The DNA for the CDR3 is TGTGCCAGCTCACCTCTTAGGCGGGAGGCCGCTAGCACAGATACGCAGTATTTT. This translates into CASSPLRREAASTDTQYF.

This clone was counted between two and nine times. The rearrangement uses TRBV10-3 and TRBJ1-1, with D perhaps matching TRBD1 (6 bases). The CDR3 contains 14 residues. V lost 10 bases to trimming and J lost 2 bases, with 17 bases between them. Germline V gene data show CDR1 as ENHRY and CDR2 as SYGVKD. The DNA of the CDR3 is TGTGCCACCGCAGTGAAAGGGGGAAACACTGAAGCTTTCTTT. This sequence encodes CATAVKGGNTEAFF.

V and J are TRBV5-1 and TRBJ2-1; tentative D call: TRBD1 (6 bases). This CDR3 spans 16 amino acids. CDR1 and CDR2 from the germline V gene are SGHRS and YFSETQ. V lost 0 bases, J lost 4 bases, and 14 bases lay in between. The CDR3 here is CASSLGGHRLYNEQFF. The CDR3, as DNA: TGCGCCAGCAGCTTGGGGGGACACCGGTTATACAATGAGCAGTTCTTC.

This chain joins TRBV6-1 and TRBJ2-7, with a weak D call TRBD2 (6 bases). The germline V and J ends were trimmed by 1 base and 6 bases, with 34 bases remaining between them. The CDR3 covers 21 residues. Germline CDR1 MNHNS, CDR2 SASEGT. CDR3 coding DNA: TGTGCCAGCAGTGAAGGCTCGGGAGCAGGGATAACACCCCTCGCCTTCCTCGAGCAGTACTTC. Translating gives CASSEGSGAGITPLAFLEQYF.

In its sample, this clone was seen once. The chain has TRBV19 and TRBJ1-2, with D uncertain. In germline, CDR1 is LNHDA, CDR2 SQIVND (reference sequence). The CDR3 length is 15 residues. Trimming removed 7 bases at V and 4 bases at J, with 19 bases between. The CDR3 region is CASTRGGPRFYGYTF. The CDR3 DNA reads TGTGCCAGTACTCGGGGAGGCCCTCGATTCTATGGCTACACCTTC.

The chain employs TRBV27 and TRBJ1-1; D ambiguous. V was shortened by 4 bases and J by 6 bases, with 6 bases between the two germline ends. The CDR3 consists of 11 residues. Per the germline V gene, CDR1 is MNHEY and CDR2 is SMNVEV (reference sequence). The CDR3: CASSSYSEAFF. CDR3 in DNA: TGTGCCAGCAGTTCTTATTCTGAAGCTTTCTTT.

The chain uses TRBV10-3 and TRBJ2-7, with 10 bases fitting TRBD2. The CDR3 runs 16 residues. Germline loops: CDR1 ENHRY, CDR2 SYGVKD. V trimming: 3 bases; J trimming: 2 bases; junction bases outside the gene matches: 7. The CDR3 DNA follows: TGTGCCATCAGTGAACCTAGCGGGAGTTCGACCTACGAGCAGTACTTC. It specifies CAISEPSGSSTYEQYF.

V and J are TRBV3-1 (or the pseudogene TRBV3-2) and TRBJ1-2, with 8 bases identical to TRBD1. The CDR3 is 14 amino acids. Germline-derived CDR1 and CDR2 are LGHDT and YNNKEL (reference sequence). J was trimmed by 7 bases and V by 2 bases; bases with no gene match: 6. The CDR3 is CASSQQPGGPGYTF. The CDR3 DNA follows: TGTGCCAGCAGCCAACAACCAGGGGGCCCTGGCTACACCTTC.

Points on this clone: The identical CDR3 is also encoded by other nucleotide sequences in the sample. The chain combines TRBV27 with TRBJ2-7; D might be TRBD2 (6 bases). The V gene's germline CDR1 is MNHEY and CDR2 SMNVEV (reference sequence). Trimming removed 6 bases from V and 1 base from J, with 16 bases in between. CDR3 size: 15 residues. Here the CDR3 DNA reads TGTGCCAGCAGCCAACTAGCTGGAGGATCCTACGAGCAGTACTTC. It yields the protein CASSQLAGGSYEQYF.

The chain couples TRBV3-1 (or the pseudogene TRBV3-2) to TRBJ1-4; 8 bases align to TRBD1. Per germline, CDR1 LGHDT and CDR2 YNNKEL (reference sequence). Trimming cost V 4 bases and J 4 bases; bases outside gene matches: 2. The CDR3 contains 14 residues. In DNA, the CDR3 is TGTGCCAGCAGCCCTGACAGGGGTAATGAAAAACTGTTTTTT. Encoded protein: CASSPDRGNEKLFF.

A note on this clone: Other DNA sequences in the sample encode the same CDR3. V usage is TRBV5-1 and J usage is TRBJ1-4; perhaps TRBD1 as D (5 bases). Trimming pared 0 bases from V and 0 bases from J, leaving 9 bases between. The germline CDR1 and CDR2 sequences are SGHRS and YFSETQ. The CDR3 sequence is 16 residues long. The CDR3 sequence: CASSLGQGATNEKLFF. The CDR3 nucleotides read TGCGCCAGCAGCTTGGGGCAGGGTGCAACTAATGAAAAACTGTTTTTT.